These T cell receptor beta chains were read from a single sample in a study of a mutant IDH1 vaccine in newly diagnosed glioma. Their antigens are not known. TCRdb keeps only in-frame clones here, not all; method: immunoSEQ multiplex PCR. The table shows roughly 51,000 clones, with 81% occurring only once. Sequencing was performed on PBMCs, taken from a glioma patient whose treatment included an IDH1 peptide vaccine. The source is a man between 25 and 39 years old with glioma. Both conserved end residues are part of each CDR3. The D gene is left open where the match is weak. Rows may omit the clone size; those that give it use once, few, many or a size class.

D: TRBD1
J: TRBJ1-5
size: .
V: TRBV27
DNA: TGTGCCAGCAGTTTATCTAACAGAGATGATTCCGGGACAGTCAATTGGCCCCAGCATTTT
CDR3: CASSLSNRDDSGTVNWPQHF

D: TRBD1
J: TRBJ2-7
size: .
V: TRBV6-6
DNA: TGTGCCAGCGGGACAGGGGGCTACGAGCAGTACTTC
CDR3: CASGTGGYEQYF

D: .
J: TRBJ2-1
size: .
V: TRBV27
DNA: TGTGCCAGCAGTCTTTCGGGGACCGACTCCAATGAGCAGTTCTTC
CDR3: CASSLSGTDSNEQFF

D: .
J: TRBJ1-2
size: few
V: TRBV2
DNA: TGTGCCAGCAGCTCCGATTCCTACTATGGCTACACCTTC
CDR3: CASSSDSYYGYTF

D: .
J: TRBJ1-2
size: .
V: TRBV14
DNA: TGTGCCAGCAGCCAAGATCTAGGACTGGCTGGCTACACCTTC
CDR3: CASSQDLGLAGYTF

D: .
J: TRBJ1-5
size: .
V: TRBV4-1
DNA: TGCGCCAGCAGCCAACTTACCTGGCCCCCAGGACAGCCCCAGCATTTT
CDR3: CASSQLTWPPGQPQHF

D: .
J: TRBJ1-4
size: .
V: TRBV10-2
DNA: TGCGCCAGCAGTGATACGGGAACTAATGAAAAACTGTTTTTT
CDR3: CASSDTGTNEKLFF

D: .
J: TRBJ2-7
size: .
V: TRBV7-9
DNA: TGTGCCAGCAGCTTACAGGGCGCAACAGACTCCTACGAGCAGTACTTC
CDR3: CASSLQGATDSYEQYF

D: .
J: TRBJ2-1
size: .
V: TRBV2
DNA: TGTGCCAGCAGTGAACTAGGCCAGGGCGGGTACAATGAGCAGTTCTTC
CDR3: CASSELGQGGYNEQFF

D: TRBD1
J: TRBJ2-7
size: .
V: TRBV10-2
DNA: TGCGCCAGCAGTGAGTTGACAGGGGGTTTCGACGAGCAGTACTTC
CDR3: CASSELTGGFDEQYF

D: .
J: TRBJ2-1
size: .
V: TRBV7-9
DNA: TGTGCCAGCAGCTCTTATCGGGGAAGATCCAATGAGCAGTTCTTC
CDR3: CASSSYRGRSNEQFF

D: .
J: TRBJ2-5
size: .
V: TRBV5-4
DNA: TGTGCCATCTCGGGCAGGGGTCTAGGATTGGAGACCCAGTACTTC
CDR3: CAISGRGLGLETQYF

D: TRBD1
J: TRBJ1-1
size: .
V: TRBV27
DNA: TGTGCCGGACGACAGGGAAATACTGAAGCTTTCTTT
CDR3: CAGRQGNTEAFF

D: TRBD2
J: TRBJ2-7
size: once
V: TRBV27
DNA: TGTGCCACCGGCCGGGGGGCCTACGAGCAGTACTTC
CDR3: CATGRGAYEQYF

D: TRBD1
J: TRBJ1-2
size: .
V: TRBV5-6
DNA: TGTGCCAGCAGCTTGGCCGGGGGACAGGGAATTTATGGCTACACCTTC
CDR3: CASSLAGGQGIYGYTF

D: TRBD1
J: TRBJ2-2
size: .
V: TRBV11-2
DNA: TGTGCCAGCAGCGGGCGGACAGGTCGGAGCACCGGGGAGCTGTTTTTT
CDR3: CASSGRTGRSTGELFF

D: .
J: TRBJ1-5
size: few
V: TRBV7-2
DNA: TGTGCCAGCAGCCCGGGTTGGCAGCCCCAGCATTTT
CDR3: CASSPGWQPQHF

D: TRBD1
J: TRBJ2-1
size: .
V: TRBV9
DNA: TGTGCCAGCAGCGCCGGGACAGGTGTGGGGTTCTTC
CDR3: CASSAGTGVGFF

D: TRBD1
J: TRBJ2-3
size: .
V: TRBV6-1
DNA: TGTGCCAGCAGTGGGGACAGGGGGCAAATAGATACGCAGTATTTT
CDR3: CASSGDRGQIDTQYF

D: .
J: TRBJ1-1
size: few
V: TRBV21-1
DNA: TGTGCCAGCAGCAGGGGACGAACTGAAGCTTTCTTT
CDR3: CASSRGRTEAFF

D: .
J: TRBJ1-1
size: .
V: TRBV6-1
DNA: TGTGCCAGCAGTGAAGAGGAGTACACTGAAGCTTTCTTT
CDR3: CASSEEEYTEAFF

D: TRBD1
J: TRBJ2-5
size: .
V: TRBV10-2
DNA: TGCGCCAGCAGTGACCCCGGGACAGCGTATCAAGAGACCCAGTACTTC
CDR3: CASSDPGTAYQETQYF

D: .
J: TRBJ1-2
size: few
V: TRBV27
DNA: TGTGCCAGCAGATTACAGATCCCGGGCGCTGGCTACACCTTC
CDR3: CASRLQIPGAGYTF

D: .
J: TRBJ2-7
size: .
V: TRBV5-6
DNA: TGTGCCAGCAGCTTGGGGGCAAAACGGATGACCTACGAGCAGTACTTC
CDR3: CASSLGAKRMTYEQYF

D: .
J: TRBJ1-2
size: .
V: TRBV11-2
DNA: TGTGCCAGCAGCTTAAATTCCGAGGGCTACACCTTC
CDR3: CASSLNSEGYTF

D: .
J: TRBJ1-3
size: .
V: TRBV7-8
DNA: TGTGCCAGCAGCAACCCAGGGGCGGGAAACACCATATATTTT
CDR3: CASSNPGAGNTIYF

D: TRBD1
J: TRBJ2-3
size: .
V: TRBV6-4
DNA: TGTGCCAGCAGCCCATCCCCCGACAGGGGCACAGATACGCAGTATTTT
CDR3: CASSPSPDRGTDTQYF

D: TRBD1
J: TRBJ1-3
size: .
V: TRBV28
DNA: TGTGCCAGCAGAACAGGGGGGGAAAGAAACACCATATATTTT
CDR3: CASRTGGERNTIYF

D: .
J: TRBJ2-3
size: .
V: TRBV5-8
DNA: TGTGCCAGCAGCGCGGCAGGGGCAGGGGTACACACAGATACGCAGTATTTT
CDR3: CASSAAGAGVHTDTQYF

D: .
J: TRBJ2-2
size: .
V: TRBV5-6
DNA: TGTGCCAGCAGCTTCTTTAGGCAGGGAGCGAACACCGGGGAGCTGTTTTTT
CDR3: CASSFFRQGANTGELFF

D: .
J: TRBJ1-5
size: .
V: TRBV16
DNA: TGTGCCAGCAGCCGTTGGGGGGGTGTGAGTCAGCCCCAGCATTTT
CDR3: CASSRWGGVSQPQHF

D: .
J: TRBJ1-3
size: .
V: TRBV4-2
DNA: TGTGCCAGCAGCCGACCGGGTCCTGGAAACACCATATATTTT
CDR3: CASSRPGPGNTIYF

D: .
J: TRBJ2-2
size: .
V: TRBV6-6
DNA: TGTGCCAGCAGTTACCCCCGGGACGGAGGCACCGGGGAGCTGTTTTTT
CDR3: CASSYPRDGGTGELFF

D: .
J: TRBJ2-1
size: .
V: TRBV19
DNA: TGTGCCAGTAGTACTGGGTGGGACCGGGAACTCACCGAGCAGTTCTTC
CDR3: CASSTGWDRELTEQFF

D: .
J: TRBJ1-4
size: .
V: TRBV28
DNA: TGTGCCAGCAGTTCCCCCGGGGGGTCGGGGGAAAAACTGTTTTTT
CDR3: CASSSPGGSGEKLFF

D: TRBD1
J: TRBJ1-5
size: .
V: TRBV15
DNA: TGTGCCACCAGCAGAGGAGCGGACAGGGCGGGCAATCAGCCCCAGCATTTT
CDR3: CATSRGADRAGNQPQHF

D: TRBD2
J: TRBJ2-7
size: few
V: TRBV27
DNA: TGTGCCAGCAGTGTGACTAGCGGGGGTCTCTCCTACGAGCAGTACTTC
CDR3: CASSVTSGGLSYEQYF

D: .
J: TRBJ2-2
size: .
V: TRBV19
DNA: TGTGCCTGTTGGGAGGGGGCCGGGGAGCTGTTTTTT
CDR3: CACWEGAGELFF

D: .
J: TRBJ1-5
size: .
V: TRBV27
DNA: TGTGCCAGCAGCCTAGGGGGACCTCGGCAGCCCCAGCATTTT
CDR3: CASSLGGPRQPQHF

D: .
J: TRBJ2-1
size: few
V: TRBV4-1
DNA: TGCGCCAGCAGCCAAGAATATGGGGTCGGAGGGAGGAGTGGGAATGAGCAGTTCTTC
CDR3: CASSQEYGVGGRSGNEQFF

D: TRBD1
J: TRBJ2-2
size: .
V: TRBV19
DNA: TGTGCCAGTAGTATTAGGGGGCTTGACACCGGGGAGCTGTTTTTT
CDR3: CASSIRGLDTGELFF